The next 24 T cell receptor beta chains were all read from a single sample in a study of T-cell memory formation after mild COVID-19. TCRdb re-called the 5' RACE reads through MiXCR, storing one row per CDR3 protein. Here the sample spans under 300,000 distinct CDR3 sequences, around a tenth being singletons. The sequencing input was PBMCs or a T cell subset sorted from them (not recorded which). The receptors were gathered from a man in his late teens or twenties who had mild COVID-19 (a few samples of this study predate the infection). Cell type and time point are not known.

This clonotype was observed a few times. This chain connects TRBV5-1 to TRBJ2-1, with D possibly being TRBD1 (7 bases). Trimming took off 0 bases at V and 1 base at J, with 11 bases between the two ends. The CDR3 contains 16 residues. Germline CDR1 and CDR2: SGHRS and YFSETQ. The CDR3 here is CASSLAGGQSYNEQFF. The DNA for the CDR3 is TGCGCCAGCAGCTTGGCCGGGGGACAGTCCTACAATGAGCAGTTCTTC. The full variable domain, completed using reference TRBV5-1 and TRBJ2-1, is KAGVTQTPRYLIKTRGQQVTLSCSPISGHRSVSWYQQTPGQGLQFLFEYFSETQRNKGNFPGRFSGRQFSNSRSEMNVSTLELGDSALYLCASSLAGGQSYNEQFFGPGTRLTVL.

The CDR3 DNA is TGTGCCAGCAGCTTCGAGGGCAGCCCGTCCTACGAGCAGTACTTC. Translating it yields CASSFEGSPSYEQYF. The chain joins TRBV7-9 to TRBJ2-7, with D maybe TRBD2 (5 bases). The CDR3 is made up of 15 amino acids. The V and J ends lost 3 bases and 1 base respectively, with 13 bases between them. CDR1 and CDR2 (germline): SEHNR, FQNEAQ (reference sequence).

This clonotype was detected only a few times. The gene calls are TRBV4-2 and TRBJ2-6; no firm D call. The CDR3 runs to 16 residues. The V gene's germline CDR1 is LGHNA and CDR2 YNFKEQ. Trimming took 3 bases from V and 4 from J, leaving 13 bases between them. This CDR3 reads CASSHQQTSGANVLTF. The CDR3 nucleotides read TGTGCCAGCAGCCATCAACAAACGTCAGGGGCCAACGTCCTGACTTTC.

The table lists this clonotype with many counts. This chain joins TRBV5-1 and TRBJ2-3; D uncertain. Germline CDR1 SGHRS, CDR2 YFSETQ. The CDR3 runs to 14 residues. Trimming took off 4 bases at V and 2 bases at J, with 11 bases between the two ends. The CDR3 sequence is CASSPTTDTDTQYF. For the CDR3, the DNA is TGCGCCAGCAGCCCCACGACGGACACAGATACGCAGTATTTT.

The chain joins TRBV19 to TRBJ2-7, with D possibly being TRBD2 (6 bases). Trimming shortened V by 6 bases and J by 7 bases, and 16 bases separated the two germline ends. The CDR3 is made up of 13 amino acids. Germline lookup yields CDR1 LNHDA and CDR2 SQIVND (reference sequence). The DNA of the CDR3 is TGTGCCAGTAGGGTAGCCGGGGGTCAGGAGCAGTACTTC. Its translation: CASRVAGGQEQYF.

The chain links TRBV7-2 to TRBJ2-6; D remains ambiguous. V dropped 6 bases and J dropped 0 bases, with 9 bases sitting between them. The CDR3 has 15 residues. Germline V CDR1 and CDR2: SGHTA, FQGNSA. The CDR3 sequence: CASRLESSGANVLTF. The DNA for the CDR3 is TGTGCCAGCAGGCTAGAGAGCTCTGGGGCCAACGTCCTGACTTTC.

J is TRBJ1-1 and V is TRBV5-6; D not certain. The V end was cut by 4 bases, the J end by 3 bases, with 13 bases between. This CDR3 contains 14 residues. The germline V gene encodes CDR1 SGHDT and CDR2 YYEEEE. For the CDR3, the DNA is TGTGCCAGCAGCAAGGAGGGTTTTTACACTGAAGCTTTCTTT. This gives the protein CASSKEGFYTEAFF. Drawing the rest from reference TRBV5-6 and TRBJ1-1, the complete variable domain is DAGVTQSPTHLIKTRGQQVTLRCSPKSGHDTVSWYQQALGQGPQFIFQYYEEEERQRGNFPDRFSGHQFPNYSSELNVNALLLGDSALYLCASSKEGFYTEAFFGQGTRLTVV.

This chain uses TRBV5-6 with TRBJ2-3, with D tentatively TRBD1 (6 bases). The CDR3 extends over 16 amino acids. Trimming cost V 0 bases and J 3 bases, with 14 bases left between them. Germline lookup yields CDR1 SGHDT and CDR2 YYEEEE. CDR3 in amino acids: CASSLAQGSGTDTQYF. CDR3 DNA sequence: TGTGCCAGCAGCTTGGCCCAGGGGTCGGGTACAGATACGCAGTATTTT.

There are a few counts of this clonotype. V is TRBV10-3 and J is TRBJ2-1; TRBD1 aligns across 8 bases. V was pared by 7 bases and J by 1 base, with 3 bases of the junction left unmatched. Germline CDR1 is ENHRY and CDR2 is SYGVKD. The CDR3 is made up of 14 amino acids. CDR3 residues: CAITTGGSYNEQFF. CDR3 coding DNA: TGTGCCATCACCACAGGGGGATCCTACAATGAGCAGTTCTTC.

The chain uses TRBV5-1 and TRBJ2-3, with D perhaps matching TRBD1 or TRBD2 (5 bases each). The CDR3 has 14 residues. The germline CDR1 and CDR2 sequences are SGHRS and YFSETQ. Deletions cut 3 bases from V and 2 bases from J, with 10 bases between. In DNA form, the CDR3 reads TGCGCCAGCAGCTCGCAGGGAGACACAGATACGCAGTATTTT. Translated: CASSSQGDTDTQYF.

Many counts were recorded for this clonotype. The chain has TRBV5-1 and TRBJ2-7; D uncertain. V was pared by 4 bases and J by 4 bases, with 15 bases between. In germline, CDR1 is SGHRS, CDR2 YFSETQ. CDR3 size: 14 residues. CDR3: CASSQKAGLYEQYF. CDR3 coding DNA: TGCGCCAGCAGCCAGAAGGCAGGATTATACGAGCAGTACTTC.

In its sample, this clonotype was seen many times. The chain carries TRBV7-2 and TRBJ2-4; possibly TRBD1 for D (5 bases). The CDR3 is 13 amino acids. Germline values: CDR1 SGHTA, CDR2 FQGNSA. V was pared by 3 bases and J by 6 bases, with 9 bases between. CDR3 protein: CASSLGPLNIQYF. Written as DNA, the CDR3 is TGTGCCAGCAGCTTGGGGCCACTAAACATTCAGTACTTC.

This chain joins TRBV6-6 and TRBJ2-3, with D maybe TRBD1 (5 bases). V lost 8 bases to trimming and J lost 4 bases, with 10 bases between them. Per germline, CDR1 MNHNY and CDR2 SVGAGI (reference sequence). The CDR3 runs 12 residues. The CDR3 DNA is TGTGCCAGCGGGCAGGGTTCAGATACGCAGTATTTT. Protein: CASGQGSDTQYF.

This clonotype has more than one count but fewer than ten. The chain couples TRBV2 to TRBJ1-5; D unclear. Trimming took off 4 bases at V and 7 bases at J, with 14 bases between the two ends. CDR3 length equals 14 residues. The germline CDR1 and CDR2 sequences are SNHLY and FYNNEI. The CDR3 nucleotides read TGTGCCAGCAGTGCCCGGCGCGGCGAACAGCCCCAGCATTTT. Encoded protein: CASSARRGEQPQHF.

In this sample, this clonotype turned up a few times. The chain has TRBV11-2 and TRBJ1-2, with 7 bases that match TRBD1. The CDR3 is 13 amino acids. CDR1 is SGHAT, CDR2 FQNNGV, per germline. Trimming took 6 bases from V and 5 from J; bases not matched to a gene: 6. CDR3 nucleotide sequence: TGTGCCAGCAGACCGACAGGGTCATATGGCTACACCTTC. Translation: CASRPTGSYGYTF.

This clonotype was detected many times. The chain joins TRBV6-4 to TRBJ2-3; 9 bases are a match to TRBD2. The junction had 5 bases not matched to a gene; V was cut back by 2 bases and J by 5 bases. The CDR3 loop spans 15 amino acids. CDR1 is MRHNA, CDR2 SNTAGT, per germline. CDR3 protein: CASSDGAGGQDTQYF. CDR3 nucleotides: TGTGCCAGCAGTGACGGTGCGGGGGGGCAAGATACGCAGTATTTT.

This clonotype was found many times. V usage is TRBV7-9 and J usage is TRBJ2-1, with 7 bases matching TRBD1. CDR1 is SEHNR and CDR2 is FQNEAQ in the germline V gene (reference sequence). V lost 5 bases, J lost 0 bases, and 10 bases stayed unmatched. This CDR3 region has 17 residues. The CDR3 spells CASSGKGTAYSYNEQFF. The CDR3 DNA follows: TGTGCCAGCAGCGGGAAAGGGACAGCCTACTCCTACAATGAGCAGTTCTTC.

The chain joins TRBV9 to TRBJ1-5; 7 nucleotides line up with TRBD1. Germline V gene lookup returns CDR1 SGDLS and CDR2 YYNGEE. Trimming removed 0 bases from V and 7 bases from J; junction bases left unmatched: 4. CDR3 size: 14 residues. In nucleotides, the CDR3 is TGTGCCAGCAGCGTAGGCACAGGGGAGCAGCCCCAGCATTTT. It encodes CASSVGTGEQPQHF. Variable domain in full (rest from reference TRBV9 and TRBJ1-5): DSGVTQTPKHLITATGQRVTLRCSPRSGDLSVYWYQQSLDQGLQFLIQYYNGEERAKGNILERFSAQQFPDLHSELNLSSLELGDSALYFCASSVGTGEQPQHFGDGTRLSIL.

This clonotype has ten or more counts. Here the CDR3 DNA reads TGTGCCAGCAGCTTGGGACTAGCGGGGGGGCTTGGGACAGATACGCAGTATTTT. This sequence encodes CASSLGLAGGLGTDTQYF. This chain connects TRBV5-6 to TRBJ2-3; 14 bases are a match to TRBD2. Germline trimming cut 0 bases from V and 3 bases from J; bases unmatched to any gene: 6. The CDR3 is 18 residues long. The germline CDR1 and CDR2 sequences are SGHDT and YYEEEE. Supplemented by reference TRBV5-6 and TRBJ2-3, the full variable domain reads DAGVTQSPTHLIKTRGQQVTLRCSPKSGHDTVSWYQQALGQGPQFIFQYYEEEERQRGNFPDRFSGHQFPNYSSELNVNALLLGDSALYLCASSLGLAGGLGTDTQYFGPGTRLTVL.

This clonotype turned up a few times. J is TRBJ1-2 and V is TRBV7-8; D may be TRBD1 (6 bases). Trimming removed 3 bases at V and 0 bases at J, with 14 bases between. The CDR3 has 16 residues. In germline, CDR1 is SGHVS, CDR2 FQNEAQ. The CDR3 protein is CASSLGGGTSNYGYTF. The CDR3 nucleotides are TGTGCCAGCAGCTTGGGAGGGGGTACCTCTAACTATGGCTACACCTTC.

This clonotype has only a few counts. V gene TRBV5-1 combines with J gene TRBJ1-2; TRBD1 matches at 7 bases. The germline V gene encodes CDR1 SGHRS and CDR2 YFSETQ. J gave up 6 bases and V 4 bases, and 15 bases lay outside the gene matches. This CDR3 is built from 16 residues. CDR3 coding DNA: TGCGCCAGCAGCGGACGGGACAGCGGTTTCGATCATGGCTACACCTTC. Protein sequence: CASSGRDSGFDHGYTF.

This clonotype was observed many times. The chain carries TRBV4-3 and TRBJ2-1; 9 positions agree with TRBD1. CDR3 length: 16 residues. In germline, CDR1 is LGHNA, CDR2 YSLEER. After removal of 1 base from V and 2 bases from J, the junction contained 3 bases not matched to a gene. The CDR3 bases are TGCGCCAGCAGCCAAGGGACAGGGGTAACCTACAATGAGCAGTTCTTC. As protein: CASSQGTGVTYNEQFF.

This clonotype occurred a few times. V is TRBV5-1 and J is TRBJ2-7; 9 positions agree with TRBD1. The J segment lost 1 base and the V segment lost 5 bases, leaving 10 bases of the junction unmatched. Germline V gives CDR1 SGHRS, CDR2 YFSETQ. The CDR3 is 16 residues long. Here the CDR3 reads CASRQFPGQGSYEQYF. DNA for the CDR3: TGCGCCAGCAGGCAATTTCCGGGACAGGGTTCCTACGAGCAGTACTTC.

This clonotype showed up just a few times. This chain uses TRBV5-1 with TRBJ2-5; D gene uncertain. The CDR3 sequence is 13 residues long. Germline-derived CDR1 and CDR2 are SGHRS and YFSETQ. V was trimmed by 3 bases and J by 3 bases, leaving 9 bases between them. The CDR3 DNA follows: TGCGCCAGCAGCTCCCGGGCTGAAGAGACCCAGTACTTC. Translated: CASSSRAEETQYF.